One sample yielded the 17 T cell receptor beta chains listed below, sequenced in a study of CD8+CD57+ T cells in acquired aplastic anemia. The TCR beta profiling, which covered VDJ combination and CDR3 sequence, was carried out using genomic DNA as the template. TCRdb re-called the reads through MiXCR, storing one row per CDR3 protein. The sample lists 68,000 or so distinct CDR3 sequences, around half occurring once. Specimen: sorted CD4+, CD8+, or CD8+CD57+ T cells (not recorded which) from PBMCs. These receptors were obtained from a human donor in good health, serving as a control.

This clonotype was seen only a few times. CDR3 bases: TGTGCCAGCAGCTTACTCGGAACAGATACGCAGTATTTT. Translated: CASSLLGTDTQYF. The V and J genes are TRBV7-9 and TRBJ2-3; D gene uncertain. Trimming cost V 2 bases and J 3 bases, with 6 bases left between them. CDR3 length: 13 residues. The germline gives CDR1 SEHNR, CDR2 FQNEAQ (reference sequence).

This chain joins TRBV7-2 and TRBJ2-3, with 7 positions matching TRBD2. The CDR3 runs 13 residues. Germline loops: CDR1 SGHTA, CDR2 FQGNSA. Unmatched junction bases numbered 5, after V lost 11 bases and J lost 0 bases. DNA for the CDR3: TGTGCCGGGAGTAGCGGGAGCACAGATACGCAGTATTTT. Protein sequence: CAGSSGSTDTQYF.

The chain uses TRBV7-3 and TRBJ1-6; no reliable D call. The CDR3 is 11 amino acids. CDR1 is SGHTA and CDR2 is FQGTGA in the germline V gene. With 6 bases removed from V and 10 bases from J, the gap between germline ends came to 7 bases. This chain's CDR3 is CASSPGSPLHF. CDR3 coding DNA: TGTGCCAGCAGTCCAGGATCACCCCTCCACTTT.

This chain uses TRBV20-1 with TRBJ1-2; D may be TRBD1 (5 bases). CDR3 size: 13 residues. Germline assignment: CDR1 DFQATT and CDR2 SNEGSKA (reference sequence). The ends were cut back, 3 bases at V and 6 bases at J, with 14 bases in the middle. The chain's CDR3 is CSARVIGANGYTF. The CDR3 DNA sequence: TGCAGTGCTAGGGTGATCGGGGCTAATGGCTACACCTTC.

This clonotype occurred once. The rearrangement joins TRBV24-1 to TRBJ2-5; D possibly corresponds to TRBD1 (5 bases). The CDR3 has 12 amino acids. Trimming shortened V by 8 bases and J by 1 base, and 7 bases separated the two germline ends. CDR1 is KGHDR, CDR2 SFDVKD, per germline. CDR3 coding DNA: TGTGCCACCAATAGGGGCCAAGAGACCCAGTACTTC. Translation: CATNRGQETQYF.

This chain links TRBV7-3 with TRBJ2-1; 9 bases line up with TRBD2. This CDR3 contains 16 residues. CDR1 and CDR2 (germline): SGHTA, FQGTGA. The V gene end was trimmed by 2 bases and the J gene end by 5 bases; junction bases not matched to a gene: 7. CDR3 protein: CASSLLAGSNHNEQFF. DNA for the CDR3: TGTGCCAGCAGCTTACTAGCGGGGAGCAATCACAATGAGCAGTTCTTC.

This clonotype was observed at least ten times. J is TRBJ1-1 and V is TRBV4-1; the D is unclear. Trimming took 0 bases from V and 2 from J, leaving 4 bases between them. Germline CDR1 MGHRA, CDR2 YSYEKL. This CDR3 is 13 amino acids long. CDR3 loop: CASSQDRNTEAFF. DNA for the CDR3: TGCGCCAGCAGCCAAGATCGAAACACTGAAGCTTTCTTT.

This clonotype was counted ten times or more. The rearrangement joins TRBV14 to TRBJ1-2; D is possibly TRBD1 (5 bases). Trimming left V 2 bases short and J 8 bases short, with 21 bases between. The CDR3 length is 16 residues. The germline V gene has CDR1 SGHDN and CDR2 FVKESK. The DNA of the CDR3 is TGTGCCAGCAGCCAAAGCGTGACCGGGGGATCTGGGGGCTACACCTTC. It yields the protein CASSQSVTGGSGGYTF.

On this clonotype: At one end, the junction sequence differs from germline, possibly due to a read error. The chain has TRBV2 and TRBJ2-7, with a possible D match to TRBD2 (5 bases). The CDR3 has 15 amino acids. CDR1 is SNHLY, CDR2 FYNNEI, per germline. In DNA, the CDR3 is TGTGCCACCAGTGATTTTTTAGGGAGCTCCTACGAGCAGTACTTC. This sequence encodes CATSDFLGSSYEQYF. The full variable domain, rest sourced from reference TRBV2 and TRBJ2-7, is EPEVTQTPSHQVTQMGQEVILRCVPISNHLYFYWYRQILGQKVEFLVSFYNNEISEKSEIFDDQFSVERPDGSNFTLKIRSTKLEDSAMYFCATSDFLGSSYEQYFGPGTRLTVT.

Comment on this clonotype: Mismatch with germline at one junction end may stem from a read error. The V gene is TRBV19, the J gene TRBJ2-2; D may correspond to TRBD1 or TRBD2 (5 bases each). Germline V gene data show CDR1 as LNHDA and CDR2 as SQIVND (reference sequence). The CDR3 covers 12 residues. The CDR3 bases are TGTGCCAGTAGAACGGGGCCCGGGGAGCTGCTTTTT. Protein product: CASRTGPGELLF.

CDR3 nucleotide sequence: TGTGCCAGCAGTAGCCGGGACACGAATCAGCCCCAGCATTTT. It yields the protein CASSSRDTNQPQHF. The V gene is TRBV6-1, the J gene TRBJ1-5, with TRBD1 as a possible D gene (6 bases). This CDR3 region has 14 residues. Trimming left V 5 bases short and J 4 bases short, with 12 bases between. Germline-derived CDR1 and CDR2 are MNHNS and SASEGT.

The chain recombines TRBV25-1 with TRBJ2-1, with 8 bases that match TRBD1. Germline V lookup: CDR1 MGHDK, CDR2 SYGVNS. The CDR3 contains 16 residues. Unmatched junction bases numbered 5, after V lost 4 bases and J lost 0 bases. CDR3 protein: CASSAGGLSSYNEQFF. CDR3 bases: TGTGCCAGCAGTGCAGGGGGCCTCAGCTCCTACAATGAGCAGTTCTTC.

The V gene is TRBV24-1, the J gene TRBJ2-2; D not resolved. The V and J ends lost 7 bases and 7 bases respectively, with 21 bases between them. Germline V gene sequence: CDR1 KGHDR, CDR2 SFDVKD. The CDR3 loop spans 16 amino acids. The CDR3 protein is CATSQGYRSQLGELFF. As DNA, the CDR3 is TGTGCCACCAGCCAAGGGTATAGGTCCCAACTCGGGGAGCTGTTTTTT.

The rearrangement joins TRBV7-9 to TRBJ2-7; 11 nucleotides align to TRBD1. The CDR3 length is 15 residues. The V gene's germline CDR1 is SEHNR and CDR2 FQNEAQ (reference sequence). With V trimmed by 5 bases and J by 7 bases, 10 bases remained unmatched. CDR3 sequence (DNA): TGTGCCAGCAGCCCTATTGGACAGGGGGCTCGGGAGCAGTACTTC. It specifies CASSPIGQGAREQYF.

This clonotype showed up many times. V and J are TRBV11-2 and TRBJ1-6; D might be TRBD1 (5 bases). The CDR3 sequence is 14 residues long. V was shortened by 5 bases and J by 10 bases, with 15 bases between the two germline ends. CDR1 is SGHAT and CDR2 is FQNNGV in the germline V gene. Here the CDR3 reads CASSRWEGDSPLHF. CDR3 nucleotide sequence: TGTGCCAGCAGCCGCTGGGAAGGGGACTCACCCCTCCACTTT. The variable domain in full, with the rest retrieved from reference TRBV11-2 and TRBJ1-6, is EAGVAQSPRYKIIEKRQSVAFWCNPISGHATLYWYQQILGQGPKLLIQFQNNGVVDDSQLPKDRFSAERLKGVDSTLKIQPAKLEDSAVYLCASSRWEGDSPLHFGNGTRLTVT.

This clonotype has just a few counts. Possible read error: a much larger clone is one base away. The genes are TRBV30 and TRBJ2-7, with D tentatively TRBD1 or TRBD2 (5 bases each). This CDR3 is built from 13 residues. Germline CDR1 and CDR2: GTSNPN and SVGIG (reference sequence). The V gene lost 5 bases and the J gene lost 0 bases, with 11 bases spanning the gap. The CDR3 is CAWRGTDSYEQYF. The CDR3, as DNA: TGTGCCTGGCGTGGGACGGACTCCTACGAGCAGTACTTC.

This clonotype has only one observation. This rearrangement joins TRBV11-1 to TRBJ2-1; D not resolved. CDR1 SGHAT and CDR2 FQDESV come from the germline V gene (reference sequence). The CDR3 covers 19 residues. V dropped 1 base and J dropped 1 base, with 20 bases sitting between them. CDR3 residues: CASSLGGSRMVRSYNEQFF. In DNA, the CDR3 is TGTGCCAGCAGCTTAGGTGGAAGTAGGATGGTAAGGTCCTACAATGAGCAGTTCTTC. Drawing the rest from reference TRBV11-1 and TRBJ2-1, the complete variable domain is EAEVAQSPRYKITEKSQAVAFWCDPISGHATLYWYRQILGQGPELLVQFQDESVVDDSQLPKDRFSAERLKGVDSTLKIQPAELGDSAMYLCASSLGGSRMVRSYNEQFFGPGTRLTVL.